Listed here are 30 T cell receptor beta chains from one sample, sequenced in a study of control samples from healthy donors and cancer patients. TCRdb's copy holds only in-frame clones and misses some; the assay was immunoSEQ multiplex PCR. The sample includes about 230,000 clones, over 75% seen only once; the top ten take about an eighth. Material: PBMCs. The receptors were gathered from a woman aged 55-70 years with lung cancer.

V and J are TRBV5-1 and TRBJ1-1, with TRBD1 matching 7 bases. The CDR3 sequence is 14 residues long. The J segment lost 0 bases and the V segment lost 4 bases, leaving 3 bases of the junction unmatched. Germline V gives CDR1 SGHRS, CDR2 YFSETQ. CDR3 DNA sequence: TGCGCCAGCAGCATGGGGACAGTGAACACTGAAGCTTTCTTT. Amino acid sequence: CASSMGTVNTEAFF.

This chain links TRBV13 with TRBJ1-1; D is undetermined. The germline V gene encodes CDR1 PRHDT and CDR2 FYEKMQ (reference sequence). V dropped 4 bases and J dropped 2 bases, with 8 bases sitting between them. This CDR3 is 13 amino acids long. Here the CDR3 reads CASSSDGNTEAFF. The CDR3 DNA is TGTGCCAGCAGCTCGGACGGAAACACTGAAGCTTTCTTT. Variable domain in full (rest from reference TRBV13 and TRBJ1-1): AAGVIQSPRHLIKEKRETATLKCYPIPRHDTVYWYQQGPGQDPQFLISFYEKMQSDKGSIPDRFSAQQFSDYHSELNMSSLELGDSALYFCASSSDGNTEAFFGQGTRLTVV.

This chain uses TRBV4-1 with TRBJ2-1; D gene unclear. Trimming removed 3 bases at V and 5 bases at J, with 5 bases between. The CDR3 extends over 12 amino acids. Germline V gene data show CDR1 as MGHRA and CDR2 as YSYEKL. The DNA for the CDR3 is TGCGCCAGCAGCCATCCCCACAATGAGCAGTTCTTC. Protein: CASSHPHNEQFF.

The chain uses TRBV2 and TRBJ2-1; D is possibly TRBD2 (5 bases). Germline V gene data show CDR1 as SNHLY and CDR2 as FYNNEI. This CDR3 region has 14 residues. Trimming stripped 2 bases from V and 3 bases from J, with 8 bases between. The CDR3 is CASSERDYYNEQFF. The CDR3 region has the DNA TGTGCCAGCAGTGAAAGAGACTACTACAATGAGCAGTTCTTC.

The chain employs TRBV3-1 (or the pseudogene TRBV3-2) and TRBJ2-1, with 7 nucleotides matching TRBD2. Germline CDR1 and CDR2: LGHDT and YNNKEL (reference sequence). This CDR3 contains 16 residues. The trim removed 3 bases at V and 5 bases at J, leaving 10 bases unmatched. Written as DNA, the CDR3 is TGTGCCAGCAGCCACTGGTGGCGGGGGAGAGACAATGAGCAGTTCTTC. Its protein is CASSHWWRGRDNEQFF.

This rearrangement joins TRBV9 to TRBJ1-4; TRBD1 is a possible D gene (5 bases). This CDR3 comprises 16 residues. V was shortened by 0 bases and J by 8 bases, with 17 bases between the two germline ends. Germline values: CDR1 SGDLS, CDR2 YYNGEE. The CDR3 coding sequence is TGTGCCAGCAGCGTAGAGTCGGGTCGGGGGTACGAAAAACTGTTTTTT. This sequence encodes CASSVESGRGYEKLFF.

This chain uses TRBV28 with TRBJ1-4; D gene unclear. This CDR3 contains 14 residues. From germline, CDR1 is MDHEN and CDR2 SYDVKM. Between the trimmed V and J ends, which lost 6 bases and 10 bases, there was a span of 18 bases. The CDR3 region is CASSQYTGPRKLFF. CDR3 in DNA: TGTGCCAGCAGCCAATATACCGGACCAAGAAAACTGTTTTTT.

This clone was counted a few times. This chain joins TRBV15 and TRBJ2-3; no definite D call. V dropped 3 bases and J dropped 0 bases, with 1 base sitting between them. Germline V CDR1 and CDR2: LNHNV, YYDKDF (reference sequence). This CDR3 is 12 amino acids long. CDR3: CATSRSTDTQYF. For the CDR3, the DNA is TGTGCCACCAGCAGGAGCACAGATACGCAGTATTTT.

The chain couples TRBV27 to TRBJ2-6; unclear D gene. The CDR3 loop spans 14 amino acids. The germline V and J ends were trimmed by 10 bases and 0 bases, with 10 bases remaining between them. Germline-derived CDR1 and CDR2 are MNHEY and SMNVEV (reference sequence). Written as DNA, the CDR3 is TGTGCCACCAACAGTCACTCTGGGGCCAACGTCCTGACTTTC. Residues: CATNSHSGANVLTF.

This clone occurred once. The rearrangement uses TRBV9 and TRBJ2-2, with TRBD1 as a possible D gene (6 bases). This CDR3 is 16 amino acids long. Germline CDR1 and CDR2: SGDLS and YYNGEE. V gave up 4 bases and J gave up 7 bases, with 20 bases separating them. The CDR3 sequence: CASSTRGPLSVGELFF. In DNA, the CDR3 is TGTGCCAGCAGCACCAGGGGACCCTTAAGTGTCGGGGAGCTGTTTTTT.

CDR3 nucleotides: TGTGCCAGCAGTGCGGGACAGGGGACGAACACTGAAGCTTTCTTT. Translated: CASSAGQGTNTEAFF. This chain connects TRBV27 to TRBJ1-1; TRBD1 agrees at 10 bases. Per germline, CDR1 MNHEY and CDR2 SMNVEV (reference sequence). V trimming: 5 bases; J trimming: 1 base; junction bases outside the gene matches: 4. The CDR3 contains 15 residues.

The CDR3 DNA follows: TGTGCCAGCGGAGAGGGAAGAGGCTACACCTTC. Its protein product is CASGEGRGYTF. J is TRBJ1-2 and V is TRBV2; no reliable D call. Looked up from germline, CDR1 is SNHLY and CDR2 is FYNNEI. This CDR3 has 11 residues. V shed 8 bases and J shed 8 bases, with 12 bases lying between them.

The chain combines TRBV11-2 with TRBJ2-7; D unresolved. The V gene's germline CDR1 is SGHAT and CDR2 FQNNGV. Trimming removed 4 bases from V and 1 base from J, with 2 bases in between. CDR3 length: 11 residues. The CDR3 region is CASSSSYEQYF. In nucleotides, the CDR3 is TGTGCCAGCAGCTCTTCCTACGAGCAGTACTTC. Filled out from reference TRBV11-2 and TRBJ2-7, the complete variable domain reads EAGVAQSPRYKIIEKRQSVAFWCNPISGHATLYWYQQILGQGPKLLIQFQNNGVVDDSQLPKDRFSAERLKGVDSTLKIQPAKLEDSAVYLCASSSSYEQYFGPGTRLTVT.

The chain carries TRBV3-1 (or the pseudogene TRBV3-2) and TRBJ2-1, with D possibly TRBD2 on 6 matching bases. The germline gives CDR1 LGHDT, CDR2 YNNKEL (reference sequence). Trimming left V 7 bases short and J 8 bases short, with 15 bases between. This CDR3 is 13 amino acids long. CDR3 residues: CASKVGGGDEQFF. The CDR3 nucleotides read TGTGCCAGCAAGGTGGGGGGTGGTGATGAGCAGTTCTTC.

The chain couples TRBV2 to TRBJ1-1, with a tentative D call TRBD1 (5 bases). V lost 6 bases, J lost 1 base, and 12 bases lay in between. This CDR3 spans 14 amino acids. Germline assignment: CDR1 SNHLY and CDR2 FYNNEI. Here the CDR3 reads CASRTQRGNTEAFF. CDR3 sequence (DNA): TGTGCCAGCAGGACCCAAAGGGGGAACACTGAAGCTTTCTTT.

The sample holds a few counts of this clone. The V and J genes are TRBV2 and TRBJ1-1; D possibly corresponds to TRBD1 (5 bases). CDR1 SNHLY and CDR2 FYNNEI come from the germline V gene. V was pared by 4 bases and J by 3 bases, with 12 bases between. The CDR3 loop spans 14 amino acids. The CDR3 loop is CASSGQGLYTEAFF. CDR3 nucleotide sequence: TGTGCCAGCAGTGGGCAGGGATTGTACACTGAAGCTTTCTTT. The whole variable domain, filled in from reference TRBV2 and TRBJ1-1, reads EPEVTQTPSHQVTQMGQEVILRCVPISNHLYFYWYRQILGQKVEFLVSFYNNEISEKSEIFDDQFSVERPDGSNFTLKIRSTKLEDSAMYFCASSGQGLYTEAFFGQGTRLTVV.

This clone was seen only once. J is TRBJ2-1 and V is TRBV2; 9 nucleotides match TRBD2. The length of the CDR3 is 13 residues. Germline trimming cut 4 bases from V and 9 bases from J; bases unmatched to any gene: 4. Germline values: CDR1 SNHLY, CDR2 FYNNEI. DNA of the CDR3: TGTGCCAGCAGTGCGCGGGAGGGGGTTGAGCAGTTCTTC. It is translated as CASSAREGVEQFF.

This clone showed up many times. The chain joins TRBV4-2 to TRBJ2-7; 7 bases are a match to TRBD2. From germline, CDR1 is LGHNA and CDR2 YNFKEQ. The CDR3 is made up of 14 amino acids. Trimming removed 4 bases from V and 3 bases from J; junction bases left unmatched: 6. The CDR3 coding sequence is TGTGCCAGCAGCCCCGAAGAGCGGGGCTACGAGCAGTACTTC. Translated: CASSPEERGYEQYF.

In DNA form, the CDR3 reads TGTGCCAGTAGTATAGTTGGAGGTCTCGTCCAGTTCTTC. It codes for CASSIVGGLVQFF. The gene calls are TRBV19 and TRBJ2-1; maybe TRBD2 (5 bases). Trimming left V 1 base short and J 13 bases short, with 14 bases between. In germline, CDR1 is LNHDA, CDR2 SQIVND (reference sequence). CDR3 size: 13 residues.

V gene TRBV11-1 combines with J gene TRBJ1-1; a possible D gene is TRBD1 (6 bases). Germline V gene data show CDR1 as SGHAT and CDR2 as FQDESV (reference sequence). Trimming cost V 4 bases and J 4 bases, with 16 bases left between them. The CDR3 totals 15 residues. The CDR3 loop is CASSSNWGAATEAFF. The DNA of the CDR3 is TGTGCCAGCAGCTCCAACTGGGGGGCGGCCACTGAAGCTTTCTTT.

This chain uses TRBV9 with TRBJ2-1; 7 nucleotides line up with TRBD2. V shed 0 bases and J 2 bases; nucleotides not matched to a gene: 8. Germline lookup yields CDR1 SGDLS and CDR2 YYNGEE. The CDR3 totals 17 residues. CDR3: CASSVGSSGLTYNEQFF. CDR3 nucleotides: TGTGCCAGCAGCGTAGGCAGTAGCGGGCTGACCTACAATGAGCAGTTCTTC. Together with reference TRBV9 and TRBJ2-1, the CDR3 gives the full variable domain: DSGVTQTPKHLITATGQRVTLRCSPRSGDLSVYWYQQSLDQGLQFLIQYYNGEERAKGNILERFSAQQFPDLHSELNLSSLELGDSALYFCASSVGSSGLTYNEQFFGPGTRLTVL.

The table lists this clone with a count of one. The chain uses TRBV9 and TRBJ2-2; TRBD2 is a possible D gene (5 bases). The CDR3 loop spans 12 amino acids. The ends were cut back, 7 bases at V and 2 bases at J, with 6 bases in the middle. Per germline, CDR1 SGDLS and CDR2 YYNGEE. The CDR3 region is CASGRNTGELFF. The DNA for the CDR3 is TGTGCCAGCGGGAGAAACACCGGGGAGCTGTTTTTT.

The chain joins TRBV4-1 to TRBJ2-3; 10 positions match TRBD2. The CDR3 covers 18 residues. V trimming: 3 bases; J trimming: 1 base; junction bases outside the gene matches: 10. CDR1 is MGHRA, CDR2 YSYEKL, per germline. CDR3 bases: TGCGCCAGCAGCCAGAGGGCTAGCGGGGGTTCCGGCACAGATACGCAGTATTTT. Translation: CASSQRASGGSGTDTQYF.

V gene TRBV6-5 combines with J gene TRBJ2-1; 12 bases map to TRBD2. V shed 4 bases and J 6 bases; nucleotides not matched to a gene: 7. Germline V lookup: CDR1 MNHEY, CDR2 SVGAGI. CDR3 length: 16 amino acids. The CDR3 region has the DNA TGTGCCAGCAGTTCGCTAGCGGGGGGGCCGCGCAATGAGCAGTTCTTC. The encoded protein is CASSSLAGGPRNEQFF.

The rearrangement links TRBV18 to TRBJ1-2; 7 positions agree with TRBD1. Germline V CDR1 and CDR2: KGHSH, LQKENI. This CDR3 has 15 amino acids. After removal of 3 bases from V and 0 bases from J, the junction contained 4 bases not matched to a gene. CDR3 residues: CASSPPGGPNYGYTF. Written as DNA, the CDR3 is TGTGCCAGCTCACCCCCAGGGGGTCCTAACTATGGCTACACCTTC.

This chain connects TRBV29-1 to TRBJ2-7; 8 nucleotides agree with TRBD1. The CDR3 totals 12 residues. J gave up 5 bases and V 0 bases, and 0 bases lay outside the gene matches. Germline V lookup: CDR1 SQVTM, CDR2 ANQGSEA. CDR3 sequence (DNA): TGCAGCGTTGAAGAGGACAGGGACGAGCAGTACTTC. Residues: CSVEEDRDEQYF.

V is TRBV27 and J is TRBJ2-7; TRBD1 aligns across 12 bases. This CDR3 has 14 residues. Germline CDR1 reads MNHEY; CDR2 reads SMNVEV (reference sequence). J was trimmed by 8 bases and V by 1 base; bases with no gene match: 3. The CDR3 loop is CASSLWDRGPKQYF. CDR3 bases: TGTGCCAGCAGTTTATGGGACAGGGGGCCTAAGCAGTACTTC.

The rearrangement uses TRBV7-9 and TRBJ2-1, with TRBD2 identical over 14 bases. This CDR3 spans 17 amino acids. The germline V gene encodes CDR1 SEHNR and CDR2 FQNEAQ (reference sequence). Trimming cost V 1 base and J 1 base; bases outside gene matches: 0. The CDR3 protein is CASSLGTSGGSYNEQFF. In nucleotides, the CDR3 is TGTGCCAGCAGCTTAGGGACTAGCGGGGGGTCCTACAATGAGCAGTTCTTC.

The CDR3 region has the DNA TGTGCCAGCAGTTACGCCTCTGGGACAGCAATTCGCGAAGCTTTCTTT. Its translation: CASSYASGTAIREAFF. This sequence joins TRBV6-5 and TRBJ1-1; 7 bases match TRBD1. Germline CDR1 is MNHEY and CDR2 is SVGAGI. The V segment lost 2 bases and the J segment 8 bases; nucleotides outside the gene matches: 14. The CDR3 sequence is 16 residues long.

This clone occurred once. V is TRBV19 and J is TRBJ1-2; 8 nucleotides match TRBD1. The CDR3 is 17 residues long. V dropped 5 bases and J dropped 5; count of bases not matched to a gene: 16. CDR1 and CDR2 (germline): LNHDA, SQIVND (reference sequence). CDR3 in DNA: TGTGCCAGTAGTTCTAGCCCCCTTGGACAGGGAACTTATGGCTACACCTTC. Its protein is CASSSSPLGQGTYGYTF.